This section outlines one T cell receptor (beta chain) sequence together with its context. The entry originates in a study of cytomegalovirus exposure and HLA in healthy donors. As for the study in general: From HLA-typed donors, an early data release held 70 million to 100 million unique TCRs.

In germline, CDR1 is SGHNT, CDR2 YENEEA. V gave up 5 bases and J gave up 1 base; unmatched junction bases: 5. The CDR3 spans 14 residues. Amplification used 60 Vbeta primers and 13 Jbeta primers. Using immunoSEQ multiplex PCR, the repertoire was profiled, and TCRdb retains in-frame clones only, with some absent. The sample carries more than 80,000 clones, over 70% recorded once. At the time of sampling, donors were nominally healthy, though unrecorded immune exposures were likely. The chain uses TRBV11-3 and TRBJ2-7, with 7 bases that match TRBD1. The source is a female donor in good health and CMV-seronegative. The sequenced sample was PBMCs. The CDR3 sequence: CASSRWGQSYEQYF. The CDR3 nucleotides read TGTGCCAGCAGCCGATGGGGACAGTCCTACGAGCAGTACTTC.